These 5 T cell receptor beta chains share one sample of origin, sequenced in a study of control samples from healthy donors and cancer patients. Using immunoSEQ multiplex PCR, the repertoire was profiled, and TCRdb retains in-frame clones only, with some absent. The table includes over 90,000 clones, around nine tenths detected once. The specimen was PBMCs. All receptors come from a man in his 60s with lung cancer.

The chain is built from TRBV3-1 (or the pseudogene TRBV3-2) and TRBJ1-2; possibly TRBD1 for D (6 bases). Germline lookup yields CDR1 LGHDT and CDR2 YNNKEL (reference sequence). V lost 0 bases and J lost 8, with 13 bases in between. There are 14 residues in the CDR3. This CDR3 is CASSQEHGGGGYTF. The CDR3 DNA is TGTGCCAGCAGCCAAGAGCACGGGGGCGGGGGCTACACCTTC.

The gene calls are TRBV2 and TRBJ1-5, with TRBD1 matching over 11 bases. The CDR3 has 15 residues. Germline CDR1 is SNHLY and CDR2 is FYNNEI. J lost 4 bases, V lost 7 bases, and 6 bases had no gene match. The CDR3 here is CASNGQGARNQPQHF. CDR3 bases: TGTGCCAGCAATGGACAGGGGGCAAGGAATCAGCCCCAGCATTTT.

This chain's CDR3 is CASGYTPDGRFNQPQHF. The CDR3 nucleotides read TGTGCTAGTGGTTACACCCCGGACGGAAGGTTCAATCAGCCCCAGCATTTT. V gene TRBV12-5 combines with J gene TRBJ1-5; D not certain. The CDR3 extends over 17 amino acids. CDR1 is LGHNT and CDR2 is FRNRAP in the germline V gene. V lost 4 bases and J lost 3, with 19 bases in between.

The V and J genes are TRBV5-1 and TRBJ1-2; perhaps TRBD1 as D (5 bases). There are 15 residues in the CDR3. The ends were cut back, 0 bases at V and 5 bases at J, with 14 bases in the middle. Germline CDR1 SGHRS, CDR2 YFSETQ. CDR3 sequence reads: CASSLATGNIYGYTF. The CDR3 coding sequence is TGCGCCAGCAGCTTGGCCACAGGAAATATTTATGGCTACACCTTC.

The chain employs TRBV6-5 and TRBJ2-1; a possible D gene is TRBD2 (6 bases). Deletions cut 4 bases from V and 2 bases from J, with 9 bases between. Germline CDR1 is MNHEY and CDR2 is SVGAGI. The CDR3 has 14 amino acids. The CDR3 sequence: CASSFPGAYNEQFF. The CDR3 bases are TGTGCCAGCAGTTTCCCGGGGGCCTACAATGAGCAGTTCTTC.